This T cell receptor (beta chain) was profiled in a study of radiotherapy plus CTLA-4 blockade in lung cancer. Turning to the study itself: Among all patients, approximately 17% showed objective responses, while 30% to 35% had disease control.

A word on this clone: Its antigen is currently unknown.

Study-wide results and caveats: Expansion in blood of tumor-derived TCR clones was seen after radiotherapy plus ipilimumab. Early shifts in blood T cell clones, with interferon-beta, reportedly predicted response best.

Receiving focal radiation plus CTLA-4 blockade with ipilimumab were patients who had chemo-refractory metastatic non-small-cell lung cancer. The data were produced by immunoSEQ multiplex PCR, yet TCRdb's version contains in-frame clones alone and is incomplete. This table holds roughly 68,000 clones, around 80% found once. The V end lost 6 bases, the J end lost 5 bases, and 10 bases lay between the germline ends. This CDR3 region has 12 residues. Germline V lookup: CDR1 WSHSY, CDR2 SAAADI. Source: peripheral blood, taken from a patient treated with radiotherapy plus ipilimumab. The chain couples TRBV10-2 to TRBJ2-5, with a weak D call TRBD1 (6 bases). The sequence was collected from a human donor with non-small cell lung cancer who had a complete response to radiotherapy plus ipilimumab. Here the CDR3 reads CASSRDIETQYF. The CDR3 region has the DNA TGCGCCAGCAGCCGGGACATTGAGACCCAGTACTTC.